The 18 T cell receptor beta chains presented below share a single source sample, sequenced in a study of response to subunit inactivated influenza vaccine. TCRdb re-called the RT-PCR reads through MiXCR, storing one row per CDR3 protein. The sample lists roughly 700,000 distinct CDR3 sequences, about a sixth occurring once. The source material was PBMCs from blood, sampled 11 to 12 days after vaccination. These receptors were obtained from a man aged 45 to 65 who received an inactivated influenza vaccine.

About this clonotype itself: At one boundary the junction diverges from the germline segment, which might be a read error. The chain combines TRBV18 with TRBJ2-7; TRBD2 might be the D (6 bases). The CDR3 has 16 amino acids. Germline CDR1 is KGHSH and CDR2 is LQKENI. The CDR3 spells CAISPGAGSGPYEQYF. The DNA for the CDR3 is TGTGCCATCTCACCTGGGGCCGGGAGCGGCCCCTACGAGCAGTACTTC.

The chain employs TRBV6-2 or TRBV6-3 and TRBJ2-7; 9 bases match TRBD1. Germline V lookup: CDR1 MNHEY, CDR2 SVGEGT. CDR3 size: 14 residues. With V trimmed by 5 bases and J by 2 bases, 4 bases remained unmatched. CDR3 sequence (DNA): TGTGCCAGCAGTGGGACAGGGTTAGCCTACGAGCAGTACTTC. Protein product: CASSGTGLAYEQYF.

This chain uses TRBV20-1 with TRBJ2-7; D gene unclear. Trimming removed 3 bases at V and 3 bases at J, with 15 bases between. The CDR3 runs 14 residues. CDR1 and CDR2 (germline): DFQATT, SNEGSKA (reference sequence). CDR3 sequence (DNA): TGCAGTGCTAGTGGTCTAGGTACCGACTACGAGCAGTACTTC. Its protein is CSASGLGTDYEQYF.

The table lists this clonotype with a few counts. The V call is TRBV7-9, the J call TRBJ2-7; tentatively, D is TRBD1 or TRBD2 (5 bases each). The V end was cut by 5 bases, the J end by 1 base, with 12 bases between. The CDR3 covers 14 residues. CDR1 and CDR2 (germline): SEHNR, FQNEAQ (reference sequence). CDR3 amino acids: CASSRGRFSYEQYF. The CDR3, as DNA: TGTGCCAGCAGCCGGGGACGATTTTCCTACGAGCAGTACTTC.

This sequence joins TRBV20-1 and TRBJ2-7, with D maybe TRBD2 (6 bases). The V end lost 3 bases, the J end lost 0 bases, and 12 bases lay between the germline ends. Germline V CDR1 and CDR2: DFQATT, SNEGSKA (reference sequence). The CDR3 runs to 14 residues. In DNA, the CDR3 is TGCAGTGCTAGGAGAGGTAGCGGCTCCTACGAGCAGTACTTC. This translates into CSARRGSGSYEQYF.

This clonotype was counted a few times. The chain carries TRBV6-1 and TRBJ2-3; TRBD2 aligns across 10 bases. Germline trimming cut 6 bases from V and 0 bases from J; bases unmatched to any gene: 9. The germline V gene encodes CDR1 MNHNS and CDR2 SASEGT. The CDR3 consists of 17 residues. This CDR3 is CASRGGTSAFSTDTQYF. CDR3 coding DNA: TGTGCCAGCAGGGGCGGGACTAGCGCCTTTAGCACAGATACGCAGTATTTT.

This clonotype has only a few counts. The J gene is TRBJ2-3, the V gene TRBV2; possible D gene TRBD2, 5 bases. V was trimmed by 7 bases and J by 6 bases, leaving 11 bases between them. The germline CDR1 and CDR2 sequences are SNHLY and FYNNEI. This CDR3 is 12 amino acids long. In nucleotides, the CDR3 is TGTGCCAGCATGCGGGTTACCGATACGCAGTATTTT. This encodes CASMRVTDTQYF.

The V and J genes are TRBV25-1 and TRBJ1-4; perhaps TRBD1 as D (6 bases). Germline CDR1 MGHDK, CDR2 SYGVNS. V lost 1 base and J lost 4, with 13 bases in between. CDR3 length: 16 residues. The CDR3 DNA sequence: TGTGCCAGCAGTGAATCCCGGACAGAAGTTAATGAAAAACTGTTTTTT. Protein sequence: CASSESRTEVNEKLFF.

A few counts support this clonotype. Here the CDR3 reads CASSESGGASDTQYF. CDR3 in DNA: TGTGCCAGCAGCGAGAGCGGGGGGGCTTCAGATACGCAGTATTTT. The chain joins TRBV7-2 to TRBJ2-3, with TRBD2 matching over 10 bases. Germline lookup yields CDR1 SGHTA and CDR2 FQGNSA. The length of the CDR3 is 15 residues. V lost 5 bases and J lost 4; bases outside the gene matches: 6.

This clonotype appeared a few times. Just one base apart from a much larger clone, this may be a read error. The gene calls are TRBV9 and TRBJ2-5; 9 nucleotides align to TRBD1. From germline, CDR1 is SGDLS and CDR2 YYNGEE. This CDR3 is built from 14 residues. Trimming took 0 bases from V and 3 from J; bases not matched to a gene: 0. DNA of the CDR3: TGTGCCAGCAGCGTAGGGGACAGGGAAGAGACCCAGTACTTC. Amino acids: CASSVGDREETQYF.

The gene calls are TRBV28 and TRBJ1-6, with no clear D. Trimming stripped 5 bases from V and 3 bases from J, with 17 bases between. The V gene's germline CDR1 is MDHEN and CDR2 SYDVKM. CDR3 size: 17 residues. The DNA for the CDR3 is TGTGCCAGCAGTCCCCCCCTTTCGAAGTTCTATAATTCACCCCTCCACTTT. Residues: CASSPPLSKFYNSPLHF.

The rearrangement joins TRBV6-5 to TRBJ2-1, with 10 bases matching TRBD2. CDR1 and CDR2 (germline): MNHEY, SVGAGI. Trimming at V came to 4 bases and at J to 5 bases, leaving 8 bases not matched to a gene. The CDR3 contains 16 residues. CDR3 in amino acids: CASSLIPGTSDNEQFF. DNA for the CDR3: TGTGCCAGCAGTTTAATCCCCGGGACTAGCGACAATGAGCAGTTCTTC.

This clonotype was recorded a few times. The chain joins TRBV4-2 to TRBJ1-1; D might be TRBD1 (6 bases). There are 14 residues in the CDR3. Trimming stripped 1 base from V and 10 bases from J, with 16 bases between. CDR1 is LGHNA, CDR2 YNFKEQ, per germline. CDR3 loop: CASSQVWAEGGAFF. The CDR3 coding sequence is TGTGCCAGCAGCCAAGTGTGGGCGGAGGGGGGAGCTTTCTTT.

This clonotype was seen more than once but under ten times. V and J are TRBV6-2 or TRBV6-3 and TRBJ2-7; TRBD2 is a possible D gene (6 bases). The V end lost 6 bases, the J end lost 12 bases, and 18 bases lay between the germline ends. Germline V lookup: CDR1 MNHEY, CDR2 SVGEGT. This CDR3 contains 12 residues. The CDR3: CASRRAGPVLYF. In DNA form, the CDR3 reads TGTGCCAGCAGAAGGGCGGGGCCCGTACTGTACTTC.

This clonotype appeared many times. The chain couples TRBV18 to TRBJ2-1; TRBD2 might be the D (5 bases). The CDR3 sequence is 15 residues long. The V end lost 8 bases, the J end lost 5 bases, and 19 bases lay between the germline ends. The V gene's germline CDR1 is KGHSH and CDR2 LQKENI. The CDR3 reads CASLTYEGTDNEQFF. The CDR3 nucleotides are TGTGCCAGCCTCACTTATGAGGGAACGGACAATGAGCAGTTCTTC.

This clonotype has at least ten counts. The chain uses TRBV12-3 or TRBV12-4 and TRBJ1-2; D is perhaps TRBD1 (6 bases). Trimming took 6 bases from V and 2 from J, leaving 10 bases between them. The CDR3 extends over 13 amino acids. CDR3 sequence reads: CASRGDTNYGYTF. CDR3 in DNA: TGTGCCAGCAGAGGGGACACCAACTATGGCTACACCTTC.

This clonotype was found many times. This rearrangement joins TRBV4-3 to TRBJ2-7; either TRBD1 or TRBD2 may supply D (5 bases each). V lost 0 bases to trimming and J lost 2 bases, with 8 bases between them. Germline CDR1 is LGHNA and CDR2 is YSLEER. This CDR3 spans 14 amino acids. CDR3 nucleotides: TGCGCCAGCAGCCAAGATTTGGGACCCTACGAGCAGTACTTC. Amino acid sequence: CASSQDLGPYEQYF.

The chain combines TRBV12-3 or TRBV12-4 with TRBJ2-7; possible D gene TRBD2, 6 bases. V lost 6 bases and J lost 0, with 9 bases in between. This CDR3 has 13 amino acids. For the CDR3, the DNA is TGTGCCAGCAGAACTAGCAGCTCCTACGAGCAGTACTTC. Its translation is CASRTSSSYEQYF.